This T cell receptor (beta chain) was found in a study of cytomegalovirus exposure and HLA in healthy donors. A remark on this clone: Its antigen is still unknown.

The CDR3 spans 15 residues. The V gene's germline CDR1 is MNHNS and CDR2 SASEGT. V was cut by 6 bases and J by 3 bases, with 15 bases left in between. The study's findings and limits: Relative to the approximately 670-donor mean, N-insertions were reportedly fewer in an Asian-associated ancestry cluster in a later analysis.

60 Vbeta and 13 Jbeta primers were used in PCR. Sequenced by immunoSEQ multiplex PCR; TCRdb stores in-frame clones only, minus some. The profile covers 150,000 or so clones, with roughly 88% appearing a single time and approximately 8.5% taken by the ten largest. This sequence originates from a man aged 18 to 29 in good health and CMV-seropositive. The chain combines TRBV6-1 with TRBJ1-5; the D gene is possibly TRBD1 (5 bases). Sample: PBMCs. CDR3 sequence: CASREGRQFNQPQHF. The CDR3 coding sequence is TGTGCCAGCAGGGAGGGTAGACAGTTCAATCAGCCCCAGCATTTT.